These 13 T cell receptor beta chains were sequenced from one sample in a study of brain T cells in children with intractable seizures. Time point here: blood from clinic visit 5 months post-surgery; TSC patient then seizure free. Here immunoSEQ multiplex PCR was the method, and the copy in TCRdb shows in-frame clones only, minus some. This sample has under 400,000 clones, with approximately 93% found just once. This sample comprised peripheral blood, obtained 4 to 5 months after surgery. Receptors were obtained from a boy in the first two years of life with tuberous sclerosis and intractable seizures.

The chain combines TRBV6-5 with TRBJ1-3, with D perhaps TRBD1 (5 bases). The CDR3 is 14 residues long. Germline V gives CDR1 MNHEY, CDR2 SVGAGI. V lost 2 bases, J lost 4 bases, and 9 bases lay in between. The CDR3: CASSYLRDGNTIYF. DNA for the CDR3: TGTGCCAGCAGTTACCTGCGGGACGGAAACACCATATATTTT.

V usage is TRBV5-1 and J usage is TRBJ1-2, with D unclear. This CDR3 comprises 14 residues. The germline V gene encodes CDR1 SGHRS and CDR2 YFSETQ. The germline V and J ends were trimmed by 0 bases and 0 bases, with 6 bases remaining between them. CDR3 residues: CASSLDSTNYGYTF. CDR3 DNA sequence: TGCGCCAGCAGCTTGGACAGCACTAACTATGGCTACACCTTC.

The genes are TRBV6-5 and TRBJ2-7, with D uncertain. CDR1 MNHEY and CDR2 SVGAGI come from the germline V gene. This CDR3 contains 11 residues. V shed 0 bases and J shed 7 bases, with 4 bases lying between them. CDR3 in DNA: TGTGCCAGCAGTTACTCGGGGGAGCAGTACTTC. It specifies CASSYSGEQYF.

The rearrangement joins TRBV18 to TRBJ2-5; 8 nucleotides agree with TRBD1. Trimming took 3 bases from V and 2 from J; bases not matched to a gene: 5. This CDR3 is 15 amino acids long. From germline, CDR1 is KGHSH and CDR2 LQKENI. The CDR3 here is CASSPKTGEQETQYF. CDR3 in DNA: TGTGCCAGCTCACCGAAGACAGGGGAGCAAGAGACCCAGTACTTC.

The chain has TRBV29-1 and TRBJ2-6; D possibly corresponds to TRBD2 (6 bases). CDR1 is SQVTM, CDR2 ANQGSEA, per germline. V shed 4 bases and J shed 0 bases, with 13 bases lying between them. This CDR3 spans 16 amino acids. The CDR3 protein is CSVVFGGVSGANVLTF. In DNA, the CDR3 is TGCAGCGTTGTTTTCGGGGGTGTCTCTGGGGCCAACGTCCTGACTTTC.

This clone is a singleton in its sample. The chain is built from TRBV5-6 and TRBJ2-1; D possibly corresponds to TRBD2 (6 bases). The CDR3 totals 14 residues. The ends were cut back, 5 bases at V and 9 bases at J, with 18 bases in the middle. The germline CDR1 and CDR2 sequences are SGHDT and YYEEEE. In DNA, the CDR3 is TGTGCCAGCAGTTTCGCCGGGGCGCGGGGTGAGCAGTTCTTC. It encodes CASSFAGARGEQFF.

The chain has TRBV25-1 and TRBJ2-5; a weak D match, TRBD2 (6 bases). This CDR3 is built from 14 residues. Germline values: CDR1 MGHDK, CDR2 SYGVNS. V shed 4 bases and J shed 2 bases, with 11 bases lying between them. The CDR3 DNA reads TGTGCCAGCAGTGCCGGGGACTTTCAAGAGACCCAGTACTTC. The encoded protein is CASSAGDFQETQYF.

The V call is TRBV28, the J call TRBJ1-1; D remains ambiguous. Looked up from germline, CDR1 is MDHEN and CDR2 is SYDVKM. The CDR3 sequence is 15 residues long. Trimming left V 6 bases short and J 1 base short, with 15 bases between. As DNA, the CDR3 is TGTGCCAGCAGCCTTTGGGAGGGCCGGAACACTGAAGCTTTCTTT. Translation gives CASSLWEGRNTEAFF.

This chain uses TRBV11-2 with TRBJ1-2; a possible D gene is TRBD1 (6 bases). Trimming removed 3 bases from V and 8 bases from J, with 13 bases in between. The germline gives CDR1 SGHAT, CDR2 FQNNGV. The length of the CDR3 is 13 residues. CDR3: CASSFRQAWGYTF. CDR3 DNA: TGTGCCAGCAGCTTCCGACAGGCGTGGGGCTACACCTTC.

This chain uses TRBV2 with TRBJ1-2; a possible D gene is TRBD1 (5 bases). The CDR3 extends over 15 amino acids. V was pared by 0 bases and J by 4 bases, with 12 bases between. Germline V gives CDR1 SNHLY, CDR2 FYNNEI. The CDR3 DNA reads as TGTGCCAGCAGTGAAGCGCGGGCAGGGCCCTATGGCTACACCTTC. Residues: CASSEARAGPYGYTF.

The chain links TRBV3-1 (or the pseudogene TRBV3-2) to TRBJ1-2; D unclear. Looked up from germline, CDR1 is LGHDT and CDR2 is YNNKEL (reference sequence). The CDR3 totals 15 residues. V was trimmed by 1 base and J by 1 base, leaving 10 bases between them. The CDR3 region has the DNA TGTGCCAGCAGCCAAGGTCCGATAATTAACTATGGCTACACCTTC. This sequence encodes CASSQGPIINYGYTF.

CDR3 protein: CAWEQYSGANVLTF. The DNA of the CDR3 is TGTGCCTGGGAACAGTACTCTGGGGCCAACGTCCTGACTTTC. The V gene is TRBV30, the J gene TRBJ2-6, with D unclear. Germline V CDR1 and CDR2: GTSNPN, SVGIG (reference sequence). V lost 5 bases to trimming and J lost 0 bases, with 8 bases between them. The CDR3 spans 14 residues.

V is TRBV11-2 and J is TRBJ2-5, with 7 bases identical to TRBD1. J gave up 5 bases and V 10 bases, and 22 bases lay outside the gene matches. Germline assignment: CDR1 SGHAT and CDR2 FQNNGV. There are 17 residues in the CDR3. The CDR3 protein is CATKNYPESQGQETQYF. The CDR3 DNA is TGTGCCACTAAGAACTACCCCGAATCGCAGGGACAGGAGACCCAGTACTTC.